This is a list of T cell receptor beta chains from one sample in a study of blood T cell repertoires in COVID-19. Here immunoSEQ multiplex PCR was the method, and the copy in TCRdb shows in-frame clones only, minus some. The sample lists tens of thousands of clones, 88% seen once, with 7.5% to 10% in the top ten. The sample was peripheral blood. These receptors all come from a woman aged 70-85 years with acute or convalescent COVID-19. Each CDR3 is given with its conserved first and last residue. The D gene is left open where the match is weak. Some rows have no size entry. The others give once, few or many, or a class for an expanded clone.

>TRBJ2-3|.|TRBV19|.
CASSIGPSGTDTQYF
TGTGCCAGTAGTATAGGTCCTAGCGGCACAGATACGCAGTATTTT
>TRBJ1-6|.|TRBV10-3|.
CAISADYNSPLHF
TGTGCCATCAGTGCAGATTATAATTCACCCCTCCACTTT
>TRBJ2-1|.|TRBV5-1|TRBD1
CATRDRGDNEQFF
TGCGCCACCCGGGACAGGGGGGACAATGAGCAGTTCTTC
>TRBJ2-2|.|TRBV19|.
CASSFLGQRPLTGELFF
TGTGCCAGTAGTTTCTTGGGACAACGTCCCCTAACCGGGGAGCTGTTTTTT
>TRBJ2-7|.|TRBV3-1/TRBV3-2|.
CASSQDLRTANYEQYF
TGTGCCAGCAGCCAAGACTTGCGGACAGCGAATTACGAGCAGTACTTC
>TRBJ1-1|.|TRBV2|.
CASSGQPVGAFF
TGTGCCAGCAGCGGACAGCCCGTCGGAGCTTTCTTT
>TRBJ2-5|.|TRBV29-1|.
CSVEGQTQETQYF
TGCAGCGTTGAAGGACAGACCCAAGAGACCCAGTACTTC
>TRBJ2-3|.|TRBV5-1|TRBD2
CASSSGLAGGRDTQYF
TGCGCCAGCAGCTCGGGACTAGCGGGAGGGAGAGATACGCAGTATTTT
>TRBJ2-1|.|TRBV10-3|TRBD2
CAISEGTSGNYNEQFF
TGTGCCATCAGTGAAGGAACTAGCGGGAACTACAATGAGCAGTTCTTC
>TRBJ2-7|.|TRBV2|.
CASRSELDEQYF
TGTGCCAGCAGGAGTGAGTTAGACGAGCAGTACTTC
>TRBJ1-2|.|TRBV6-5|.
CASSYREYGYTF
TGTGCCAGCAGTTATCGGGAATATGGCTACACCTTC
>TRBJ2-7|.|TRBV10-1|TRBD2
CASSTGTSGSYEQYF
TGCGCCAGCAGTACCGGGACTAGCGGTTCCTACGAGCAGTACTTC
>TRBJ1-1|.|TRBV11-3|.
CASSFQANTEAFF
TGTGCCAGCAGCTTCCAGGCGAACACTGAAGCTTTCTTT
>TRBJ1-1|.|TRBV6-5|TRBD1
CASRPGTGVAEAFF
TGTGCCAGCAGGCCCGGGACAGGGGTGGCTGAAGCTTTCTTT
>TRBJ1-5|many|TRBV5-1|.
CASSLRGSNQPQHF
TGCGCCAGCAGCTTGCGGGGAAGCAATCAGCCCCAGCATTTT
>TRBJ1-1|.|TRBV27|TRBD1
CASRAGEGTGGPNTEAFF
TGTGCCAGCAGGGCCGGGGAGGGGACAGGGGGCCCCAACACTGAAGCTTTCTTT
>TRBJ1-1|.|TRBV5-1|TRBD1
CASSLGRGITEAFF
TGCGCCAGCAGCTTGGGCAGGGGGATCACTGAAGCTTTCTTT
>TRBJ2-1|.|TRBV4-2|TRBD2
CASSLGLAGYNEQFF
TGTGCCAGCAGCCTGGGACTAGCGGGATACAATGAGCAGTTCTTC
>TRBJ2-1|.|TRBV29-1|TRBD2
CSVVSSGRAFAYNEQFF
TGCAGCGTTGTTTCTAGCGGGAGGGCCTTCGCGTACAATGAGCAGTTCTTC
>TRBJ2-2|once|TRBV11-2|.
CASIKTGGWFAGELFF
TGTGCCAGCATCAAGACGGGGGGCTGGTTCGCCGGGGAGCTGTTTTTT
>TRBJ1-2|.|TRBV2|.
CALVGREANYGYTF
TGTGCTCTGGTGGGGCGGGAAGCTAACTATGGCTACACCTTC
>TRBJ1-1|.|TRBV7-9|TRBD1
CASSPPLIRQGVTEAFF
TGTGCCAGCAGCCCGCCTTTAATAAGACAGGGAGTCACTGAAGCTTTCTTT
>TRBJ2-7|.|TRBV29-1|.
CSVAGLRPTSSYEQYF
TGCAGCGTTGCGGGGTTGAGACCAACAAGCTCCTACGAGCAGTACTTC
>TRBJ1-1|.|TRBV30|TRBD1
CAWSVDRDTEAFF
TGTGCCTGGAGTGTCGACAGGGACACTGAAGCTTTCTTT
>TRBJ1-2|.|TRBV19|TRBD1
CASSETGAKGGYTF
TGTGCCAGTAGCGAGACAGGGGCTAAGGGTGGCTACACCTTC
>TRBJ2-7|.|TRBV28|.
CASGPVNNEQYF
TGTGCCAGCGGCCCCGTAAACAACGAGCAGTACTTC
>TRBJ1-1|.|TRBV5-1|TRBD1
CASQTGASDTEAFF
TGCGCCAGCCAAACAGGGGCATCGGACACTGAAGCTTTCTTT
>TRBJ1-2|once|TRBV5-1|TRBD1
CASSLTGDYGYTF
TGCGCCAGCAGCTTGACAGGGGATTATGGCTACACCTTC
>TRBJ1-3|.|TRBV6-1|.
CASSEQGLSSGNTIYF
TGTGCCAGCAGTGAACAGGGACTAAGCTCTGGAAACACCATATATTTT